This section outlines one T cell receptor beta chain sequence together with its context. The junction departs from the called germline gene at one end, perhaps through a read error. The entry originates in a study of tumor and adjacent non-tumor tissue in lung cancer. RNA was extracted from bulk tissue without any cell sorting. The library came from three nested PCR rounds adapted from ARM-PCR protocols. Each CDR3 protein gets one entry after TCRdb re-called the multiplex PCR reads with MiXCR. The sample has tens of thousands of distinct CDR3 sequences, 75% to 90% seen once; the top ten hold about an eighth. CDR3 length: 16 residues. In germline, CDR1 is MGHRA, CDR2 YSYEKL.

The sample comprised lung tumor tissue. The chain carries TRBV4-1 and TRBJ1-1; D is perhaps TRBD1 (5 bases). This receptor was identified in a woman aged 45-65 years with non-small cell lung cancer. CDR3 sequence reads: CASSQYLYRWNTEPFF. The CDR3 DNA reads TGCGCCAGCAGCCAATATTTGTACAGGTGGAACACTGAACCTTTCTTT.